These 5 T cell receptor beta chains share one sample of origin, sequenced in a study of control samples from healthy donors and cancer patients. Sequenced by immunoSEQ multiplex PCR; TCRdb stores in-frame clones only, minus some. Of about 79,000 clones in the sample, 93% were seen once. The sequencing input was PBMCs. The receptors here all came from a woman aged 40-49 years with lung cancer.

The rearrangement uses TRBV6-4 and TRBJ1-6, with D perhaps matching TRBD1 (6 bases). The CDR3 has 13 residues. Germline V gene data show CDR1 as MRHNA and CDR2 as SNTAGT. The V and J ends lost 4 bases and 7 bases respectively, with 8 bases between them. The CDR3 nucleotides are TGTGCCAGCAGTGCTCAGGGGAATTCACCCCTCCACTTT. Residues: CASSAQGNSPLHF.

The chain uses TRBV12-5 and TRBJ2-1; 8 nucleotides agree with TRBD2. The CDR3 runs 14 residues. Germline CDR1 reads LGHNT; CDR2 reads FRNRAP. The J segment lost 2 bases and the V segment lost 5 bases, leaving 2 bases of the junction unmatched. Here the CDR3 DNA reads TGTGCTAGTGGTACCGGGGGGGCCTACAATGAGCAGTTCTTC. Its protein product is CASGTGGAYNEQFF.

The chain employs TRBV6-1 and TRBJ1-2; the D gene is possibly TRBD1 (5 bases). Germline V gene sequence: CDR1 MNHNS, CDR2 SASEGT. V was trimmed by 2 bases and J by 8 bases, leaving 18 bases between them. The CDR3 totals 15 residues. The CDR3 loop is CASSEMQGAATGYTF. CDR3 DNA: TGTGCCAGCAGTGAAATGCAGGGAGCCGCGACCGGCTACACCTTC.

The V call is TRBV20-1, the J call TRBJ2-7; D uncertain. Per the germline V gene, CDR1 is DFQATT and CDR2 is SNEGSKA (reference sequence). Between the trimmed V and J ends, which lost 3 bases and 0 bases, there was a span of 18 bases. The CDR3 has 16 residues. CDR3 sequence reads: CSASGLGGMSSYEQYF. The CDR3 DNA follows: TGCAGTGCTAGTGGCCTGGGTGGGATGAGCTCCTACGAGCAGTACTTC.

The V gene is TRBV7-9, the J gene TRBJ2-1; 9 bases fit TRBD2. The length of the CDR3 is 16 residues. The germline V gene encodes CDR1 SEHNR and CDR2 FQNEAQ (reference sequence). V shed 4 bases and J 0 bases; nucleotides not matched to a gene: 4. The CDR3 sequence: CASSSRSGSSYNEQFF. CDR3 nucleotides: TGTGCCAGCAGCTCACGTAGCGGGAGCTCCTACAATGAGCAGTTCTTC. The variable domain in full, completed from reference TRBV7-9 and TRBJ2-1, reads DTGVSQNPRHKITKRGQNVTFRCDPISEHNRLYWYRQTLGQGPEFLTYFQNEAQLEKSRLLSDRFSAERPKGSFSTLEIQRTEQGDSAMYLCASSSRSGSSYNEQFFGPGTRLTVL.